The present T cell receptor beta chain was sequenced within a study of blood T cell repertoires in COVID-19. The V gene's germline CDR1 is ENHRY and CDR2 SYGVKD. Trimming took 4 bases from V and 0 from J, leaving 16 bases between them. This CDR3 contains 17 residues. The authors' processing: Estimation of nucleated cell counts relied on the amplification of reference gene primers. Some clones are missing from TCRdb's copy, which holds only in-frame ones; the method was immunoSEQ multiplex PCR. D and trimming come from the DNA, and the V and J calls and clone size come from that table. The repertoire includes a few hundred thousand clones, roughly 88% of them detected once, and 0.6% sits in the top ten.

Sequences were obtained from PBMCs or T cells enriched from blood (not recorded which). This receptor was obtained from a man younger than 35 who had recovered from COVID-19. V gene TRBV10-3 combines with J gene TRBJ2-1; perhaps TRBD1 as D (6 bases). The chain's CDR3 is CAISGLRDKNSYNEQFF. The CDR3 bases are TGTGCCATCAGTGGTCTCCGGGACAAGAACTCCTACAATGAGCAGTTCTTC.